This T cell receptor beta chain was found in a study of blood T cell repertoires in COVID-19. The V and J ends lost 4 bases and 0 bases, in that order; junction bases with no gene match: 11. The CDR3 runs 18 residues. Germline lookup yields CDR1 SGHTA and CDR2 FQGTGA. Donors were grouped by their self-reported clinical history. Generated by immunoSEQ multiplex PCR, the TCRdb table keeps only in-frame clones and is missing some. The repertoire includes some 300,000 clones, nearly 90% of them detected once, and around 4.5% sits in the top ten. Sequenced input: PBMCs or T cells enriched from blood (not recorded which). V gene TRBV7-3 combines with J gene TRBJ2-2, with 7 bases matching TRBD1. This receptor was taken from a young woman with acute COVID-19. CDR3 protein: CASSSRHRGETNTGELFF. CDR3 nucleotide sequence: TGTGCCAGCAGCTCCCGGCACAGGGGAGAAACGAACACCGGGGAGCTGTTTTTT.